This TCR beta chain was found in a study of PD-L1 blockade in urothelial cancer. Study at large: Analyzed time points were 3 weeks (second dose) and 6 weeks after therapy began.

V shed 5 bases and J shed 3 bases, with 10 bases lying between them. The CDR3 is 13 amino acids. The germline V gene encodes CDR1 SEHNR and CDR2 FQNEAQ (reference sequence). Only in-frame clones appear in the TCRdb table, and some are missing; sequencing was by immunoSEQ multiplex PCR. This table has tens of thousands of clones, 90% to 95% appearing once. This clonotype was sampled from a man in his fifties or sixties with urothelial cancer. This chain connects TRBV7-9 to TRBJ1-2; D uncertain. Sample: PBMCs, taken around atezolizumab (anti-PD-L1) treatment. Here the CDR3 DNA reads TGTGCCAGCAGCCGAGACACCTACTATGGCTACACCTTC. Its translation: CASSRDTYYGYTF.